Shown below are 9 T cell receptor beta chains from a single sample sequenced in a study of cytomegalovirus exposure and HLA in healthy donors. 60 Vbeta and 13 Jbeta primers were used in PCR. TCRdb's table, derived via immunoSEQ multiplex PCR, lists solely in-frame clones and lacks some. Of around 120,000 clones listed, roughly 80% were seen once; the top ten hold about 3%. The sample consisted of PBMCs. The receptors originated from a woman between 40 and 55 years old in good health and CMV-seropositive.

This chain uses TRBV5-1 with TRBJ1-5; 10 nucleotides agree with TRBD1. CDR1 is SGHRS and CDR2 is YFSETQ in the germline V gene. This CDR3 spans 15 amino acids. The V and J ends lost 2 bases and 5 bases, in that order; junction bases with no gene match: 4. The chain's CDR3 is CASSLRQGADQPQHF. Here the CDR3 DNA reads TGCGCCAGCAGCTTACGACAGGGGGCCGATCAGCCCCAGCATTTT.

In nucleotides, the CDR3 is TGTGCCAGCAGCCCCGGGAGGGCCCTCATGCAGTTCTTC. Protein: CASSPGRALMQFF. J is TRBJ2-1 and V is TRBV11-2, with TRBD2 matching 8 bases. Germline values: CDR1 SGHAT, CDR2 FQNNGV. The length of the CDR3 is 13 residues. With V trimmed by 5 bases and J by 12 bases, 9 bases remained unmatched.

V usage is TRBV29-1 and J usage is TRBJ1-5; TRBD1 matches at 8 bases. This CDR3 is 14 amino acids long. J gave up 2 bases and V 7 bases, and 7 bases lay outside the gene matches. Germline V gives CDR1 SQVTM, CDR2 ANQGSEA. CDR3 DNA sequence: TGCAGCGGACGGGTGGGACAGGGCAATCAGCCCCAGCATTTT. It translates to CSGRVGQGNQPQHF.

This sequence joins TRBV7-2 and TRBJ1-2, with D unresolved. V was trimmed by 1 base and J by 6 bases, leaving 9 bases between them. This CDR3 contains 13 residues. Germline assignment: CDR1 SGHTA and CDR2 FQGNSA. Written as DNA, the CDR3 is TGTGCCAGCAGCTTAGAGAGCCTTAATGGCTACACCTTC. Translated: CASSLESLNGYTF.

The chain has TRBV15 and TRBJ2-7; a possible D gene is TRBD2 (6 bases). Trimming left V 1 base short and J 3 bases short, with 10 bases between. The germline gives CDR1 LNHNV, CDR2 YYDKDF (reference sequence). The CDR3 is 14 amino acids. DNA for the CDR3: TGTGCCACCAGCAGAGCCGCCGGGAGCTACGAGCAGTACTTC. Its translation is CATSRAAGSYEQYF.

The CDR3 coding sequence is TGTGCCAGCAGCGCCCGAGGAGGGGGCAATGGCTACACCTTC. This sequence encodes CASSARGGGNGYTF. V and J are TRBV21-1 and TRBJ1-2; TRBD1 is taken as the D call from the table, unchecked against the DNA. TRBV21-1 represents a pseudogene. The CDR3 consists of 14 residues.

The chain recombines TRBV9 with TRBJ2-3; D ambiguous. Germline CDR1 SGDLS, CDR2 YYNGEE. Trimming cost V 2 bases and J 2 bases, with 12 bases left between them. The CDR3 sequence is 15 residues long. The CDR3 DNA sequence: TGTGCCAGCAGCGTCGTAGCAGAGCCCACAGATACGCAGTATTTT. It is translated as CASSVVAEPTDTQYF.

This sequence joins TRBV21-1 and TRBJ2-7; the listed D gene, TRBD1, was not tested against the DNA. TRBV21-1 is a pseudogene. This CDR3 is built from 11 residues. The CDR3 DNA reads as TGTGCCGGCCCCAGATCTTACGAGCAGTACTTC. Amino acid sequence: CAGPRSYEQYF.

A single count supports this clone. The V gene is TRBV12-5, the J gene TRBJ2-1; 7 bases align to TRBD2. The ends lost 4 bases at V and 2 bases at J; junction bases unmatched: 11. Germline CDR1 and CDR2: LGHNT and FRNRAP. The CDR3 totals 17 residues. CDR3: CASGSLLGGTTYNEQFF. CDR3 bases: TGTGCTAGTGGTTCCCTCCTTGGGGGGACTACCTACAATGAGCAGTTCTTC.